These T cell receptor beta chains were read from a single sample in a study of blood T cell repertoires in COVID-19. Produced via immunoSEQ multiplex PCR; TCRdb's table is partial and in-frame only. Of 200,000 to 300,000 clones listed, roughly 86% are singletons. Sequenced sample: peripheral blood. The source of these receptors is a human donor in a cohort sampled during active COVID-19. Both conserved end residues are part of each CDR3. The D gene is left open where the match is weak. Not all rows give a size; the values are once, few, many and, for expanded clones, a class.

size,J,D,V,CDR3,DNA
once,TRBJ2-2,-,TRBV6-5,CASTGNTGELFF,TGTGCCAGCACGGGGAACACCGGGGAGCTGTTTTTT
-,TRBJ2-7,-,TRBV19,CASSEVAGYEQYF,TGTGCCAGTAGTGAAGTCGCAGGGTACGAGCAGTACTTC
once,TRBJ2-7,TRBD2,TRBV18,CASSKWTSGTSYEQYF,TGTGCCAGCTCAAAATGGACTAGCGGGACCTCCTACGAGCAGTACTTC
few,TRBJ1-6,-,TRBV10-1,CASSESQNNSPLHF,TGCGCCAGCAGTGAGTCACAGAATAATTCACCCCTCCACTTT
-,TRBJ2-5,-,TRBV9,CASSVTGYQETQYF,TGTGCCAGCAGCGTTACAGGGTACCAAGAGACCCAGTACTTC
-,TRBJ1-6,TRBD1,TRBV7-3,CASSLIPPDRGSSPLHF,TGTGCCAGCAGCTTAATTCCCCCGGACAGGGGGTCTTCACCCCTCCACTTT
once,TRBJ2-7,-,TRBV5-5,CASSTSGYAYEQYF,TGTGCCAGCAGCACGAGCGGGTACGCCTACGAGCAGTACTTC
once,TRBJ1-2,-,TRBV4-3,CASSQEVSGGFGYTF,TGCGCCAGCAGCCAAGAGGTTTCGGGGGGATTTGGCTACACCTTC
-,TRBJ2-2,TRBD2,TRBV4-1,CASSQEPGLAGHADVTGELFF,TGCGCCAGCAGCCAAGAGCCGGGACTAGCGGGCCACGCCGATGTCACCGGGGAGCTGTTTTTT
-,TRBJ1-5,TRBD1,TRBV10-2,CASSEQNRGGHQPQHF,TGCGCCAGCAGTGAGCAAAACAGGGGTGGTCATCAGCCCCAGCATTTT
-,TRBJ2-7,-,TRBV9,CASSPGGRGEEQYF,TGTGCCAGCAGCCCTGGGGGGAGAGGCGAGGAGCAGTACTTC
-,TRBJ2-7,-,TRBV5-4,CASSLTGGGLSEQYF,TGTGCCAGCAGCCTGACAGGCGGAGGCCTTTCGGAGCAGTACTTC
-,TRBJ1-2,-,TRBV12-5,CASGLALVGGLNGYTF,TGTGCTAGTGGTTTGGCCCTGGTCGGGGGACTTAATGGCTACACCTTC
once,TRBJ1-4,-,TRBV4-1,CASSQNHRATNEKLFF,TGCGCCAGCAGCCAAAACCACAGGGCAACTAATGAAAAACTGTTTTTT
few,TRBJ2-1,-,TRBV4-3,CASSQDRLKQFF,TGCGCCAGCAGCCAAGATCGACTAAAGCAGTTCTTC
-,TRBJ2-3,-,TRBV7-3,CASSPQPQVTDTQYF,TGTGCCAGCAGCCCCCAACCCCAGGTCACAGATACGCAGTATTTT
-,TRBJ2-2,-,TRBV12-3/TRBV12-4,CASSSAYTGELFF,TGTGCCAGCAGTTCTGCGTACACCGGGGAGCTGTTTTTT
-,TRBJ2-7,TRBD2,TRBV10-3,CAISESKLGGLGEQYF,TGTGCCATCAGTGAGTCCAAACTCGGGGGGTTGGGCGAGCAGTACTTC
-,TRBJ2-6,-,TRBV7-3,CASSPNAGGSGANVLTF,TGTGCCAGCAGCCCGAACGCCGGGGGCTCTGGGGCCAACGTCCTGACTTTC
-,TRBJ2-3,TRBD1,TRBV4-1,CASSQGGQPTDTQYF,TGCGCCAGCAGCCAAGGGGGACAGCCGACAGATACGCAGTATTTT
-,TRBJ2-1,-,TRBV7-9,CASRLGANEQFF,TGTGCCAGCAGATTAGGGGCGAATGAGCAGTTCTTC
-,TRBJ2-7,-,TRBV3-1/TRBV3-2,CASSQEEAGSYEQYF,TGTGCCAGCAGCCAAGAGGAAGCGGGCTCCTACGAGCAGTACTTC
once,TRBJ2-7,-,TRBV10-2,CASSEKSPREQYF,TGCGCCAGCAGTGAAAAGAGTCCTAGGGAGCAGTACTTC
-,TRBJ1-2,-,TRBV6-5,CASSPGWSDYGYTF,TGTGCCAGCAGCCCGGGGTGGTCTGACTATGGCTACACCTTC
-,TRBJ1-1,TRBD1,TRBV10-3,CAIRGGMNTEAFF,TGTGCCATCAGAGGGGGCATGAACACTGAAGCTTTCTTT
-,TRBJ1-2,TRBD1,TRBV9,CASSVGDSYGYTF,TGTGCCAGCAGCGTAGGGGACAGCTATGGCTACACCTTC
-,TRBJ1-1,-,TRBV28,CASSLHNPNTEAFF,TGTGCCAGCAGTTTACACAACCCGAACACTGAAGCTTTCTTT
-,TRBJ2-1,TRBD1,TRBV5-4,CASSLTGGYEQFF,TGTGCCAGCAGCTTGACAGGGGGCTATGAGCAGTTCTTC
-,TRBJ1-3,TRBD1,TRBV9,CASSPEGTANSGNTIYF,TGTGCCAGCAGCCCAGAGGGGACAGCCAACTCTGGAAACACCATATATTTT
-,TRBJ2-7,TRBD2,TRBV7-2,CASSLGPAGGPHEQYF,TGTGCCAGCAGCTTAGGGCCAGCGGGAGGGCCCCACGAGCAGTACTTC
-,TRBJ1-2,TRBD1,TRBV5-4,CASSLDLDRGGYTF,TGTGCCAGCAGCTTGGATCTGGACAGGGGTGGCTACACCTTC
once,TRBJ1-2,-,TRBV19,CASRSSGHTRTANYGYTF,TGTGCCAGTAGAAGCTCGGGACATACACGAACAGCTAACTATGGCTACACCTTC
-,TRBJ2-1,TRBD2,TRBV20-1,CSASATSGRNEQFF,TGCAGTGCTAGTGCTACTAGCGGGAGGAATGAGCAGTTCTTC
-,TRBJ2-1,-,TRBV7-6,CASSLALRSSYNEQFF,TGTGCCAGCAGCTTAGCTCTTCGCAGCTCCTACAATGAGCAGTTCTTC
-,TRBJ2-1,TRBD2,TRBV6-5,CASASGRAEQFF,TGTGCCAGCGCTAGCGGGAGGGCAGAGCAGTTCTTC
-,TRBJ1-2,-,TRBV9,CASSSPAGLTF,TGTGCCAGCAGCAGCCCTGCCGGACTAACCTTC
-,TRBJ2-7,-,TRBV10-3,CAISESGNLYEQYF,TGTGCCATCAGTGAGTCCGGGAATCTGTACGAGCAGTACTTC
-,TRBJ1-4,-,TRBV27,CASSSYQGDKNEKLFF,TGTGCCAGCAGTTCATACCAGGGCGACAAGAATGAAAAACTGTTTTTT
-,TRBJ1-2,TRBD1,TRBV5-4,CASSRNWDRNYGYTF,TGTGCCAGCAGCAGGAACTGGGACAGAAACTATGGCTACACCTTC
-,TRBJ1-2,-,TRBV6-1,CASSEGSPLANYGYTF,TGTGCCAGCAGTGAAGGTAGCCCTTTAGCTAACTATGGCTACACCTTC
-,TRBJ2-1,-,TRBV11-2,CASSLCRGALWNEQFF,TGTGCCAGCAGCTTATGCCGGGGGGCCCTGTGGAATGAGCAGTTCTTC
-,TRBJ2-1,-,TRBV7-9,CASSFFRAAGNEQFF,TGTGCCAGCAGCTTTTTTCGGGCGGCGGGGAATGAGCAGTTCTTC
once,TRBJ2-3,TRBD2,TRBV3-1/TRBV3-2,CASSQELRGRTPDTQYF,TGTGCCAGCAGCCAAGAATTGCGCGGGAGGACCCCAGATACGCAGTATTTT
-,TRBJ1-2,TRBD1,TRBV18,CASSQRTGGIPNYGYTF,TGTGCCAGCTCACAACGGACAGGGGGCATACCGAACTATGGCTACACCTTC
-,TRBJ1-4,-,TRBV27,CASSLFQGHEKLFF,TGTGCCAGCAGTTTATTCCAGGGTCATGAAAAACTGTTTTTT
-,TRBJ2-2,-,TRBV5-6,CASSFSSVTGELFF,TGTGCCAGCAGCTTCTCTAGCGTCACCGGGGAGCTGTTTTTT
-,TRBJ2-7,-,TRBV5-1,CASSFGTYEQYF,TGCGCCAGCAGCTTCGGGACTTACGAGCAGTACTTC
-,TRBJ2-2,TRBD1,TRBV3-1/TRBV3-2,CASSQDLQGEVTGELFF,TGTGCCAGCAGCCAAGATCTGCAGGGGGAAGTGACCGGGGAGCTGTTTTTT
-,TRBJ1-2,TRBD1,TRBV6-2/TRBV6-3,CASSTTGPNYGYTF,TGTGCCAGCAGTACGACAGGGCCTAACTATGGCTACACCTTC
-,TRBJ1-4,-,TRBV7-8,CASSFNRVDEKLFF,TGTGCCAGCAGTTTCAACAGGGTAGACGAAAAACTGTTTTTT